A selection of T cell receptor beta chains follows, all from one sample in a study of cytomegalovirus exposure and HLA in healthy donors. TCRdb keeps only in-frame clones here, not all; method: immunoSEQ multiplex PCR. Of hundreds of thousands of clones in the sample, 85% to 90% are singletons; the top ten hold about 2%. Material for sequencing was PBMCs. The origin of the receptors is a woman between 18 and 29 years old in good health and CMV-seronegative. Both conserved end residues are part of each CDR3. D genes are given only for firm matches. Clone sizes are given selectively: once, few, many, or a class where the clone is expanded.

- | TRBJ1-4 | once | TRBV19 | CASSTTGNEKLFF | TGTGCCAGTAGTACAACAGGGAATGAAAAACTGTTTTTT
TRBD1 | TRBJ1-1 | few | TRBV5-8 | CASSFWTGKNTEAFF | TGTGCCAGCAGCTTCTGGACAGGGAAGAACACTGAAGCTTTCTTT
- | TRBJ1-3 | - | TRBV6-1 | CASSEFRALSGNTIYF | TGTGCCAGCAGTGAATTCAGGGCCCTCTCTGGAAACACCATATATTTT
TRBD2 | TRBJ2-5 | few | TRBV4-1 | CASSQGVLEERGREETQYF | TGCGCCAGCAGCCAAGGGGTGTTGGAGGAGCGGGGGCGAGAAGAGACCCAGTACTTC
- | TRBJ1-4 | - | TRBV18 | CASSAWAGAREKLFF | TGTGCCAGCTCAGCCTGGGCAGGGGCCAGGGAAAAACTGTTTTTT
- | TRBJ2-7 | - | TRBV7-9 | CASSLGGFSYEQYF | TGTGCCAGCAGCCTAGGCGGGTTTTCCTACGAGCAGTACTTC
TRBD1 | TRBJ2-1 | - | TRBV19 | CASSVGTARSSYNEQFF | TGTGCCAGTAGTGTCGGGACAGCACGGAGCTCCTACAATGAGCAGTTCTTC
- | TRBJ2-1 | - | TRBV5-1 | CASSLAGRQGPLKENEQFF | TGCGCCAGCAGCTTGGCGGGTCGGCAGGGGCCACTTAAGGAAAATGAGCAGTTCTTC
- | TRBJ1-1 | - | TRBV29-1 | CSVTQTGGTEAFF | TGCAGCGTTACCCAGACAGGTGGCACTGAAGCTTTCTTT
TRBD1 | TRBJ2-3 | - | TRBV7-9 | CASSLLGQLDTQYF | TGTGCCAGCAGCCTCTTGGGACAGCTAGATACGCAGTATTTT
- | TRBJ1-4 | - | TRBV7-2 | CASSPWTVNEKLFF | TGTGCCAGCAGCCCCTGGACAGTGAATGAAAAACTGTTTTTT
- | TRBJ2-7 | few | TRBV7-2 | CASSSRTASYEQYF | TGTGCCAGCAGCTCCCGGACAGCGTCCTACGAGCAGTACTTC
- | TRBJ2-7 | - | TRBV11-2 | CASSLAWRADTSYEQYF | TGTGCCAGCAGCTTAGCATGGCGGGCCGACACCTCCTACGAGCAGTACTTC
- | TRBJ2-7 | - | TRBV2 | CASVVTEYSYEQYF | TGTGCCAGCGTGGTAACAGAGTACTCCTACGAGCAGTACTTC
- | TRBJ1-4 | - | TRBV18 | CASSPQGGKLFF | TGTGCCAGCTCACCTCAGGGTGGAAAACTGTTTTTT
TRBD1 | TRBJ1-1 | - | TRBV9 | CASSRTGWDTEAFF | TGTGCCAGCAGCAGGACAGGGTGGGACACTGAAGCTTTCTTT
- | TRBJ2-6 | - | TRBV13 | CASSPQAGDGANVLTF | TGTGCCAGCAGCCCCCAGGCAGGGGACGGGGCCAACGTCCTGACTTTC
- | TRBJ2-1 | once | TRBV10-3 | CAISEKSGNNEQFF | TGTGCCATCAGTGAGAAGTCAGGGAACAATGAGCAGTTCTTC
TRBD1 | TRBJ2-7 | - | TRBV6-5 | CASSYSPRQGHEQYF | TGTGCCAGCAGTTACTCCCCCCGACAGGGCCACGAGCAGTACTTC
TRBD1 | TRBJ2-7 | - | TRBV5-1 | CASSSDRAYEQYF | TGCGCCAGCAGCTCGGACAGGGCCTACGAGCAGTACTTC
TRBD2 | TRBJ2-7 | - | TRBV6-5 | CASTPAASGDYEQYF | TGTGCCAGCACCCCGGCGGCTAGCGGCGACTACGAGCAGTACTTC
- | TRBJ2-7 | - | TRBV9 | CASRAPTGNSYEQYF | TGTGCCAGCAGAGCACCTACAGGGAACTCCTACGAGCAGTACTTC
- | TRBJ2-2 | - | TRBV9 | CASSVGGAGELFF | TGTGCCAGCAGCGTAGGTGGAGCCGGGGAGCTGTTTTTT
TRBD1 | TRBJ1-2 | - | TRBV29-1 | CSVGQGAYGYTF | TGCAGCGTTGGACAGGGAGCCTACGGCTACACCTTC
- | TRBJ2-2 | once | TRBV11-3 | CASSLDWGGEDTGELFF | TGTGCCAGCAGCTTAGACTGGGGAGGAGAGGACACCGGGGAGCTGTTTTTT
- | TRBJ2-1 | - | TRBV7-8 | CASMKSIQYNEQFF | TGTGCCAGCATGAAATCGATTCAGTACAATGAGCAGTTCTTC
- | TRBJ2-2 | - | TRBV15 | CATSRDGAGELFF | TGTGCCACCAGCAGAGACGGGGCCGGGGAGCTGTTTTTT
- | TRBJ1-4 | - | TRBV4-1 | CASSQQGLGGEKLFF | TGCGCCAGCAGCCAGCAGGGCCTCGGGGGAGAAAAACTGTTTTTT
TRBD1 | TRBJ2-6 | - | TRBV5-1 | CASSQGATGANVLTF | TGCGCCAGCAGCCAGGGGGCAACTGGGGCCAACGTCCTGACTTTC
TRBD2 | TRBJ2-7 | - | TRBV6-5 | CASSYSLAGGTYEQYF | TGTGCCAGCAGTTACTCCTTAGCGGGGGGTACCTACGAGCAGTACTTC
- | TRBJ2-5 | - | TRBV2 | CASIHQETQYF | TGTGCCAGCATCCATCAAGAGACCCAGTACTTC